These 22 T cell receptor beta chains were all obtained from the same sample, sequenced in a study of blood T cell repertoires in COVID-19. Produced via immunoSEQ multiplex PCR; TCRdb's table is partial and in-frame only. This table holds about 190,000 clones, 75% to 80% found once. The source material was peripheral blood. The receptor set was obtained from a woman aged 65 to 85 with acute or convalescent COVID-19.

This chain joins TRBV13 and TRBJ2-1, with 7 bases identical to TRBD2. Trimming cost V 1 base and J 13 bases; bases outside gene matches: 7. Germline CDR1 PRHDT, CDR2 FYEKMQ (reference sequence). CDR3 length: 13 residues. CDR3: CASSLEARGGQFF. CDR3 coding DNA: TGTGCCAGCAGCTTAGAGGCCCGCGGGGGTCAGTTCTTC. The complete variable domain, with remaining parts taken from reference TRBV13 and TRBJ2-1, reads AAGVIQSPRHLIKEKRETATLKCYPIPRHDTVYWYQQGPGQDPQFLISFYEKMQSDKGSIPDRFSAQQFSDYHSELNMSSLELGDSALYFCASSLEARGGQFFGPGTRLTVL.

V gene TRBV24-1 combines with J gene TRBJ2-2; perhaps TRBD1 as D (5 bases). V was pared by 3 bases and J by 5 bases, with 9 bases between. The CDR3 covers 14 residues. Germline V gene data show CDR1 as KGHDR and CDR2 as SFDVKD. Here the CDR3 DNA reads TGTGCCACCAGTGATAGGGCAGGGACCGGGGAGCTGTTTTTT. Its protein is CATSDRAGTGELFF.

The chain carries TRBV7-2 and TRBJ1-1; 7 bases are shared with TRBD1. The V gene's germline CDR1 is SGHTA and CDR2 FQGNSA. The CDR3 has 14 amino acids. The J segment lost 4 bases and the V segment lost 5 bases, leaving 7 bases of the junction unmatched. The CDR3: CASSQGTEVTEAFF. CDR3 sequence (DNA): TGTGCCAGCAGCCAAGGGACAGAAGTCACTGAAGCTTTCTTT.

This clone appeared a few times. V is TRBV19 and J is TRBJ2-2, with unresolved D. The CDR3 loop spans 15 amino acids. From germline, CDR1 is LNHDA and CDR2 SQIVND (reference sequence). V lost 3 bases, J lost 0 bases, and 8 bases lay in between. CDR3 DNA sequence: TGTGCCAGTAGTATGGGCGTAGCGAACACCGGGGAGCTGTTTTTT. It yields the protein CASSMGVANTGELFF.

This rearrangement joins TRBV9 to TRBJ2-7; D is uncertain. The CDR3 consists of 13 residues. V was pared by 3 bases and J by 7 bases, with 14 bases between. Germline CDR1 is SGDLS and CDR2 is YYNGEE. CDR3 in amino acids: CASSEAPGVEQYF. The CDR3 DNA is TGTGCCAGCAGCGAGGCTCCCGGAGTGGAGCAGTACTTC.

This clone was seen more than once but under ten times. V is TRBV6-5 and J is TRBJ1-1; 7 nucleotides align to TRBD1. The CDR3 is 14 residues long. The J segment lost 3 bases and the V segment lost 6 bases, leaving 7 bases of the junction unmatched. Germline-derived CDR1 and CDR2 are MNHEY and SVGAGI. The CDR3 DNA is TGTGCCAGCAGCCGGACAGGTTGGGACACTGAAGCTTTCTTT. Amino acid sequence: CASSRTGWDTEAFF.

CDR3 in amino acids: CASSPRRDHLSTYEQYF. The CDR3 nucleotides read TGCGCCAGCAGCCCCCGCCGGGATCACCTATCTACCTACGAGCAGTACTTC. This chain links TRBV5-1 with TRBJ2-7, with D possibly being TRBD2 (5 bases). The V gene's germline CDR1 is SGHRS and CDR2 YFSETQ. This CDR3 contains 17 residues. Trimming took 4 bases from V and 2 from J, leaving 22 bases between them.

The rearrangement links TRBV28 to TRBJ2-3; 10 bases line up with TRBD2. V gave up 2 bases and J gave up 4 bases; unmatched junction bases: 6. This CDR3 region has 16 residues. Germline lookup yields CDR1 MDHEN and CDR2 SYDVKM. The CDR3 is CASSLASGRPADTQYF. CDR3 in DNA: TGTGCCAGCAGTTTAGCTAGCGGGAGACCCGCAGATACGCAGTATTTT.

V is TRBV5-1 and J is TRBJ1-2; 7 positions match TRBD1. Germline V gives CDR1 SGHRS, CDR2 YFSETQ. There are 15 residues in the CDR3. V shed 0 bases and J 8 bases; nucleotides not matched to a gene: 10. The DNA of the CDR3 is TGCGCCAGCAGCTTGGCGGGACAGCTTTCTGGGGGCTACACCTTC. Translated: CASSLAGQLSGGYTF.

The chain links TRBV20-1 to TRBJ1-2; D is unresolved. V lost 7 bases, J lost 1 base, and 7 bases lay in between. CDR3 length equals 11 residues. In germline, CDR1 is DFQATT, CDR2 SNEGSKA (reference sequence). CDR3 protein: CSVTVNYGYTF. CDR3 DNA: TGCAGTGTAACTGTTAACTATGGCTACACCTTC.

The genes are TRBV5-1 and TRBJ2-6, with D possibly being TRBD1 (6 bases). The CDR3 is made up of 16 amino acids. V lost 8 bases and J 0 bases, leaving 15 bases between the germline ends. Germline lookup yields CDR1 SGHRS and CDR2 YFSETQ. The CDR3 protein is CASSSGVPSGANVLTF. The CDR3 DNA reads as TGCGCCAGTTCGTCAGGGGTCCCCTCTGGGGCCAACGTCCTGACTTTC.

V is TRBV6-6 and J is TRBJ2-4; TRBD2 matches 10 bases. The CDR3 extends over 14 amino acids. V gave up 5 bases and J gave up 7 bases; unmatched junction bases: 5. The V gene's germline CDR1 is MNHNY and CDR2 SVGAGI (reference sequence). The DNA for the CDR3 is TGTGCCAGCAGTGACAGCGGGGGGGGCAACATTCAGTACTTC. This translates into CASSDSGGGNIQYF.

The chain combines TRBV5-6 with TRBJ1-4, with a possible D match to TRBD1 (6 bases). Trimming left V 4 bases short and J 4 bases short, with 11 bases between. Germline V gene lookup returns CDR1 SGHDT and CDR2 YYEEEE. This CDR3 comprises 14 residues. This CDR3 reads CASSAGQHNEKLFF. The CDR3 region has the DNA TGTGCCAGCAGCGCAGGACAGCATAATGAAAAACTGTTTTTT.

The chain links TRBV6-6 to TRBJ2-5; TRBD1 agrees at 8 bases. V lost 6 bases, J lost 2 bases, and 2 bases stayed unmatched. The CDR3 runs to 13 residues. Germline V lookup: CDR1 MNHNY, CDR2 SVGAGI (reference sequence). CDR3 region: CASRRQGQETQYF. In DNA form, the CDR3 reads TGTGCCAGCAGAAGACAGGGGCAAGAGACCCAGTACTTC.

The genes are TRBV5-1 and TRBJ2-1; D gene unclear. CDR1 is SGHRS and CDR2 is YFSETQ in the germline V gene. Trimming cost V 0 bases and J 0 bases, with 10 bases left between them. The CDR3 length is 16 residues. The CDR3 region has the DNA TGCGCCAGCAGCTTGGCCGCTTTTAGCTCCTACAATGAGCAGTTCTTC. This encodes CASSLAAFSSYNEQFF.

The chain's CDR3 is CASSEAPGGPDTQYF. In nucleotides, the CDR3 is TGTGCCAGCAGTGAAGCCCCAGGGGGTCCAGATACGCAGTATTTT. This chain uses TRBV6-1 with TRBJ2-3; 7 positions match TRBD1. This CDR3 comprises 15 residues. Germline V lookup: CDR1 MNHNS, CDR2 SASEGT. J lost 4 bases, V lost 0 bases, and 4 bases had no gene match.

The rearrangement links TRBV4-1 to TRBJ2-1, with 10 bases that match TRBD2. V gave up 0 bases and J gave up 15 bases; unmatched junction bases: 14. This CDR3 has 16 amino acids. The V gene's germline CDR1 is MGHRA and CDR2 YSYEKL. DNA of the CDR3: TGCGCCAGCAGCCAAGATCCAAGCGGGAGGGCCTTGGCTCCGTTCTTC. Its protein is CASSQDPSGRALAPFF.

The chain employs TRBV3-1 (or the pseudogene TRBV3-2) and TRBJ2-2, with D uncertain. Per the germline V gene, CDR1 is LGHDT and CDR2 is YNNKEL (reference sequence). Between the trimmed V and J ends, which lost 6 bases and 4 bases, there was a span of 3 bases. The CDR3 is made up of 11 amino acids. The CDR3 nucleotides read TGTGCCAGCAGACTCACCGGGGAGCTGTTTTTT. Translating gives CASRLTGELFF.

The chain recombines TRBV25-1 with TRBJ2-2; no firm D call. Per the germline V gene, CDR1 is MGHDK and CDR2 is SYGVNS. CDR3 length: 13 amino acids. V gave up 7 bases and J gave up 0 bases, with 6 bases separating them. The CDR3 DNA sequence: TGTGCCAGCAAATCCACGAACACCGGGGAGCTGTTTTTT. This sequence encodes CASKSTNTGELFF.

The rearrangement links TRBV2 to TRBJ2-5; TRBD1 is a possible D gene (5 bases). The germline gives CDR1 SNHLY, CDR2 FYNNEI. V lost 5 bases, J lost 6 bases, and 13 bases lay in between. CDR3 size: 13 residues. CDR3 DNA sequence: TGTGCCAGCAGTAGCAGGGTAATCCAGACCCAGTACTTC. Translation gives CASSSRVIQTQYF.

This clone was found a few times. This rearrangement joins TRBV27 to TRBJ1-1; the D is unclear. Germline V gene sequence: CDR1 MNHEY, CDR2 SMNVEV (reference sequence). This CDR3 has 13 residues. V gave up 6 bases and J gave up 1 base, with 9 bases separating them. CDR3 region: CASSHGENTEAFF. The CDR3 nucleotides read TGTGCCAGCAGCCACGGGGAGAACACTGAAGCTTTCTTT.

The rearrangement joins TRBV11-2 to TRBJ2-7; a weak D match, TRBD1 (6 bases). CDR1 and CDR2 from the germline V gene are SGHAT and FQNNGV. The CDR3 is 16 residues long. V lost 4 bases and J 0 bases, leaving 16 bases between the germline ends. CDR3 bases: TGTGCCAGCAGCTCTGCCGACACAGGGACCTCCTACGAGCAGTACTTC. It translates to CASSSADTGTSYEQYF. Full variable domain (remainder filled in from reference TRBV11-2 and TRBJ2-7): EAGVAQSPRYKIIEKRQSVAFWCNPISGHATLYWYQQILGQGPKLLIQFQNNGVVDDSQLPKDRFSAERLKGVDSTLKIQPAKLEDSAVYLCASSSADTGTSYEQYFGPGTRLTVT.